The rows below give T cell receptor beta chains drawn from one sample of a study of blood T cell repertoires in COVID-19. Using immunoSEQ multiplex PCR, the repertoire was profiled, and TCRdb retains in-frame clones only, with some absent. This table holds about 330,000 clones, 88% found once. Sequenced: peripheral blood. The receptors come from a woman in her forties or fifties with active or convalescent COVID-19. Both conserved end residues are part of each CDR3. The D gene is left open where the match is weak. Clone size appears in some rows only: once, few, many, or a class for an expanded clone.

abundance,j_gene,v_gene,d_gene,CDR3nt,CDR3aa
.,TRBJ2-7,TRBV28,.,TGTGCCAGCAGTTTGGGGCCTCTTAGTGAGCAGTACTTC,CASSLGPLSEQYF
.,TRBJ2-7,TRBV27,TRBD2,TGTGCCAGCAGCCCGACTAGCGGGGGGGCTGTATGGGATTACGAGCAGTACTTC,CASSPTSGGAVWDYEQYF
.,TRBJ1-4,TRBV18,.,TGTGCCAGCTCCGCCCGGGGAGCAACTAATGAAAAACTGTTTTTT,CASSARGATNEKLFF
.,TRBJ2-7,TRBV30,TRBD1,TGTGCCTGGACACATAACAGGGGGGCCTACGAGCAGTACTTC,CAWTHNRGAYEQYF
many,TRBJ1-5,TRBV19,TRBD1,TGTGCCAGTAGTATCCTCGGAGGGACAGGGGGCAATCAGCCCCAGCATTTT,CASSILGGTGGNQPQHF
.,TRBJ2-3,TRBV4-2,.,TGTGCCAGCAGCCAAGAAAAGCGTTACACAGATACGCAGTATTTT,CASSQEKRYTDTQYF
.,TRBJ2-2,TRBV7-6,TRBD2,TGTGCCAGCAGCTTAACGACGGGACTAGCGGGAGGGGGGACCGGGGAGCTGTTTTTT,CASSLTTGLAGGGTGELFF
.,TRBJ1-2,TRBV6-6,.,TGTGCCAGCAGTTACTCGAAACAGGGCGTCTACACCTTC,CASSYSKQGVYTF
.,TRBJ2-1,TRBV7-9,.,TGTGCCAGCAGCCCCCCGACAGAAAATTACAATGAGCAGTTCTTC,CASSPPTENYNEQFF
once,TRBJ2-3,TRBV11-3,.,TGTGCCAGCAGCCCCGCACACCGGGGGGCCGGAACAGATACGCAGTATTTT,CASSPAHRGAGTDTQYF
.,TRBJ2-1,TRBV7-3,TRBD1,TGTGCCAGCAGCCTAATAGGACAGGGGACCAATGAGCAGTTCTTC,CASSLIGQGTNEQFF
.,TRBJ1-1,TRBV5-1,.,TGCGCCAGCAGCTTACGGCAGGGAAACACTGAAGCTTTCTTT,CASSLRQGNTEAFF
.,TRBJ2-5,TRBV9,.,TGTGCCAGCTCCTTAGGGCATGACGGGGGGCGAGAGACCCAGTACTTC,CASSLGHDGGRETQYF
.,TRBJ1-5,TRBV7-9,.,TGTGCCAGCAGCCAATCGGGAGATAGCAATCAGCCCCAGCATTTT,CASSQSGDSNQPQHF
.,TRBJ1-2,TRBV18,.,TGTGCCAGCTCCCTGACAGGACTTAACTATGGCTACACCTTC,CASSLTGLNYGYTF
.,TRBJ2-3,TRBV12-3/TRBV12-4,TRBD2,TGTGCCAGCGCGAGAGCGGGAGGAGATACGCAGTATTTT,CASARAGGDTQYF
.,TRBJ1-1,TRBV12-3/TRBV12-4,.,TGTGCCAGCAGTTTAGGAGGTTCGGCTGAAGCTTTCTTT,CASSLGGSAEAFF
.,TRBJ2-5,TRBV24-1,TRBD2,TGTGCCACCAGTGACGTCGGACTAGCGGCCCAAGAGACCCAGTACTTC,CATSDVGLAAQETQYF
.,TRBJ2-2,TRBV28,.,TGTGCCAGCAGCCGCACTACATACACCGGGGAGCTGTTTTTT,CASSRTTYTGELFF